The T cell receptor beta chain described here comes from a study of blood T cells in healthy people across ages. A second PCR of roughly 7 to 11 cycles used a sample-barcoded 5' primer and a J-beta primer mix. TCRdb ran MiXCR on the 5' RACE reads and lists one entry per CDR3 protein. The profile shows about 760,000 distinct CDR3 sequences, more than 50% of them singletons. Germline loops: CDR1 SGHVS, CDR2 FNYEAQ. V was clipped by 2 bases and J by 2 bases; unmatched bases: 14. The CDR3 runs 18 residues. The sequencing input was blood. This sequence joins TRBV7-6 and TRBJ2-7, with 8 bases that match TRBD2. This clonotype was sampled from a middle-aged man in good health. CDR3 protein: CASSLNPGSSGFTYEQYF. CDR3 DNA sequence: TGTGCCAGCAGCTTAAATCCTGGATCTAGCGGGTTTACCTACGAGCAGTACTTC.